The clone carrying this TCR beta chain appeared a single time. The germline gene is not matched at one end of the junction; a read error may be the cause. This entry belongs to a study of blood T cells in healthy people across ages. Background on the study: The template switching approach captured approximately one barcoded beta molecule for every two T cells.

The authors ran a second PCR of roughly 6 to 12 cycles using a sample-barcoded 5' primer and a J-beta primer mix. A template-switch adaptor with 12 random nucleotides tagged each cDNA molecule. TCRdb passed the 5' RACE reads through MiXCR, listing each CDR3 protein once. Among around 1,800,000 distinct CDR3 sequences listed, about 39% were seen once. CDR1 is DFQATT, CDR2 SNEGSKA, per germline (reference sequence). There are 17 residues in the CDR3. Healthy Caucasian individuals from Russia aged about 6 to 100 served as donors. The sample was blood. The TCR was taken from a human donor in good health. The chain links TRBV20-1 to TRBJ1-2; no definite D call. The CDR3 here is CSAQSVKTFLANYDYTF. CDR3 sequence (DNA): TGCAGTGCCCAATCGGTTAAAACCTTTTTAGCTAACTATGACTACACCTTC.